These T cell receptor beta chains were read from a single sample in a study of patients and donors after allogeneic stem cell transplantation. A single record per CDR3 protein comes from TCRdb applying MiXCR to the RT-PCR reads. The table records approximately 160,000 distinct CDR3 sequences, about 32% of them present only once. Sequences were obtained from blood, either unsorted or a sorted T cell fraction (not recorded which). These receptors came from a human donor who was either an allogeneic HSCT recipient or a stem cell or donor lymphocyte infusion donor (not recorded which). It is not recorded whose cells these are; they may come from a transplant donor. CDR3s leave out the opening cysteine and the closing phenylalanine or tryptophan.

CDR3 protein,V gene,J gene
SARSQEKLF,TRBV20-1,TRBJ1-4
ASSPATAGQPQH,TRBV7-9,TRBJ1-5
ASSSTVANIQY,TRBV12-3/TRBV12-4,TRBJ2-4
SATKGSGNQPQH,TRBV20-1,TRBJ1-5
SARPGAYGYT,TRBV20-1,TRBJ1-2
ASSVRTGRNTIY,TRBV9,TRBJ1-3
ASSQSLWTMWMDTEAF,TRBV5-6,TRBJ1-1
ASSEPLAEISSYNEQF,TRBV6-1,TRBJ2-1
ASKSSSYNEQF,TRBV7-9,TRBJ2-1
ASSMDRSSYNEQF,TRBV6-2/TRBV6-3,TRBJ2-1
ASSQDPEGLGETQY,TRBV3-1,TRBJ2-5
AWRLNRDGYT,TRBV30,TRBJ1-2
ASSDAPGQGWEKNTGELF,TRBV10-1,TRBJ2-2
SIGTASYTRNEQF,TRBV29-1,TRBJ2-1
ASSWGLAGGPNNEQF,TRBV6-5,TRBJ2-1
ATSDPGTNQGEQY,TRBV24-1,TRBJ2-7
ATRGEFDQPQH,TRBV15,TRBJ1-5
SAPMGGSNQPQH,TRBV20-1,TRBJ1-5
ASSEYFLAGVTDTQY,TRBV25-1,TRBJ2-3
ASSLGGPYSYEQY,TRBV7-9,TRBJ2-7